The rows below give T cell receptor beta chains drawn from one sample of a study of T-cell reconstitution after alpha-beta-depleted transplantation in children. Via MiXCR, TCRdb re-called the PCR reads, giving one row per CDR3 protein. The sample records 90,000 to 130,000 distinct CDR3 sequences, 10% being singletons. The sample consisted of PBMCs, taken before TCRalphabeta/CD19-depleted stem cell transplant. The receptor set was obtained from a boy between 2 and 15 years old with acute lymphoblastic leukemia, due to receive a stem cell transplant. Both conserved end residues are part of each CDR3. A D gene is named only where the DNA matches it firmly. Expanded clones are given a class, and other clones once, few, many or no size at all.

J gene: TRBJ1-1; V gene: TRBV7-9; D gene: TRBD1; clone size: few; CDR3 length: 16; CDR3 DNA: TGTGCCAGCAGCTTACGGGGGACAGGGGGCCTCACTGAAGCTTTCTTT; CDR3 protein: CASSLRGTGGLTEAFF
J gene: TRBJ1-5; V gene: TRBV3-1; D gene: .; clone size: once; CDR3 length: 15; CDR3 DNA: TGTGCCAGCAGCCAAGGGAGAAATAGCAATCAGCCCCAGCATTTT; CDR3 protein: CASSQGRNSNQPQHF
J gene: TRBJ1-1; V gene: TRBV5-1; D gene: .; clone size: .; CDR3 length: 16; CDR3 DNA: TGCGCCACCAGCTTGGTTGGCGGGCCGACGAGCACTGAAGCTTTCTTT; CDR3 protein: CATSLVGGPTSTEAFF
J gene: TRBJ2-2; V gene: TRBV5-5; D gene: TRBD2; clone size: .; CDR3 length: 16; CDR3 DNA: TGTGCCAGCAGCTTTGCGGGAGGGCCTTCGGGCGGGGAGCTGTTTTTT; CDR3 protein: CASSFAGGPSGGELFF
J gene: TRBJ2-1; V gene: TRBV15; D gene: TRBD2; clone size: few; CDR3 length: 17; CDR3 DNA: TGTGCCACCAGCAGAGATTCTTTAGGGACTAGGCCGAATAAGCAGTTCTTC; CDR3 protein: CATSRDSLGTRPNKQFF
J gene: TRBJ2-7; V gene: TRBV5-1; D gene: TRBD2; clone size: few; CDR3 length: 15; CDR3 DNA: TGCGCCAGCAGCTTACCAACTAGCGGGGGTTACGAGCAGTACTTC; CDR3 protein: CASSLPTSGGYEQYF
J gene: TRBJ2-1; V gene: TRBV12-3/TRBV12-4; D gene: .; clone size: .; CDR3 length: 18; CDR3 DNA: TGTGCCAGCAGTTTAGGTCGACAGCCCATGAGCTCCTACAATGAGCAGTTCTTC; CDR3 protein: CASSLGRQPMSSYNEQFF
J gene: TRBJ1-2; V gene: TRBV6-5; D gene: TRBD1; clone size: .; CDR3 length: 18; CDR3 DNA: TGTGCCAGCAGTTACGGGCGTAACAGGGGGACGGTGCGCGATGGCTACACCTTC; CDR3 protein: CASSYGRNRGTVRDGYTF
J gene: TRBJ2-7; V gene: TRBV5-1; D gene: TRBD1; clone size: .; CDR3 length: 13; CDR3 DNA: TGCGCCAGCAGCCCACAGGGGCTCTACGAGCAGTACTTC; CDR3 protein: CASSPQGLYEQYF
J gene: TRBJ1-4; V gene: TRBV5-1; D gene: .; clone size: few; CDR3 length: 15; CDR3 DNA: TGCGCCAGCAGCTTGGCGGAGCTCCCTAGGGAAAAACTGTTTTTT; CDR3 protein: CASSLAELPREKLFF
J gene: TRBJ1-2; V gene: TRBV12-3/TRBV12-4; D gene: TRBD1; clone size: .; CDR3 length: 14; CDR3 DNA: TGTGCCAGCAGTTTAAGGGACAGGGGCTATGGCTACACCTTC; CDR3 protein: CASSLRDRGYGYTF
J gene: TRBJ2-7; V gene: TRBV11-2; D gene: .; clone size: .; CDR3 length: 14; CDR3 DNA: TGTGCCAGCAGCTTAGCTCCCGCTGTGTACGAGCAGTACTTC; CDR3 protein: CASSLAPAVYEQYF
J gene: TRBJ2-1; V gene: TRBV5-1; D gene: .; clone size: many; CDR3 length: 15; CDR3 DNA: TGCGCCAGCAGCTTAATTTACCGGGTCTACAATGAGCAGTTCTTC; CDR3 protein: CASSLIYRVYNEQFF
J gene: TRBJ2-1; V gene: TRBV28; D gene: .; clone size: .; CDR3 length: 15; CDR3 DNA: TGTGCCAGCAGATTAGGGGCGCCATACTACAATGAGCAGTTCTTC; CDR3 protein: CASRLGAPYYNEQFF
J gene: TRBJ2-3; V gene: TRBV5-1; D gene: .; clone size: many; CDR3 length: 18; CDR3 DNA: TGCGCCAGCAGCTCCACCACCCCGCAACATTCAGGCGCAGATACGCAGTATTTT; CDR3 protein: CASSSTTPQHSGADTQYF